Listed here are 18 T cell receptor beta chains from one sample, sequenced in a study of blood T cell repertoires in COVID-19. Generated by immunoSEQ multiplex PCR, the TCRdb table keeps only in-frame clones and is missing some. Altogether hundreds of thousands of clones are present, 82% being singletons, with the ten largest covering 3% to 4%. The sample taken for sequencing was PBMCs or T cells enriched from blood (not recorded which). These receptors all come from a woman in her sixties or seventies who had recovered from COVID-19.

The DNA for the CDR3 is TGCGCCAGCAGCCTTAGGGCAGGGGGCACTGAAGCTTTCTTT. It specifies CASSLRAGGTEAFF. The V and J genes are TRBV5-1 and TRBJ1-1, with 7 positions matching TRBD1. With V trimmed by 4 bases and J by 4 bases, 7 bases remained unmatched. The CDR3 runs to 14 residues. Germline lookup yields CDR1 SGHRS and CDR2 YFSETQ.

The J gene is TRBJ1-2, the V gene TRBV3-1 (or the pseudogene TRBV3-2); 7 nucleotides match TRBD1. The CDR3 is 16 residues long. CDR1 is LGHDT, CDR2 YNNKEL, per germline (reference sequence). V lost 3 bases and J lost 2; bases outside the gene matches: 9. The DNA of the CDR3 is TGTGCCAGCAGCCACCGGGACAGAGACACAAACTATGGCTACACCTTC. It specifies CASSHRDRDTNYGYTF.

This chain links TRBV10-3 with TRBJ1-3; 7 nucleotides agree with TRBD1. The V gene end was trimmed by 10 bases and the J gene end by 2 bases; junction bases not matched to a gene: 8. The CDR3 is made up of 14 amino acids. Per the germline V gene, CDR1 is ENHRY and CDR2 is SYGVKD. The CDR3 DNA reads as TGTGCCAGTCACAGGGGACTCACTGGAAACACCATATATTTT. It is translated as CASHRGLTGNTIYF.

The chain joins TRBV30 to TRBJ1-2; 7 bases are a match to TRBD1. CDR1 and CDR2 (germline): GTSNPN, SVGIG (reference sequence). CDR3 length: 13 amino acids. V dropped 2 bases and J dropped 6; count of bases not matched to a gene: 6. In DNA, the CDR3 is TGTGCCTGGAGTAGGGGACAGCAAAATGGCTACACCTTC. Protein product: CAWSRGQQNGYTF. Combining the CDR3 with reference TRBV30 and TRBJ1-2 gives the whole variable domain SQTIHQWPATLVQPVGSPLSLECTVEGTSNPNLYWYRQAAGRGLQLLFYSVGIGQISSEVPQNLSASRPQDRQFILSSKKLLLSDSGFYLCAWSRGQQNGYTFGSGTRLTVV.

This rearrangement joins TRBV3-1 (or the pseudogene TRBV3-2) to TRBJ1-2; possibly TRBD1 for D (6 bases). The CDR3 length is 14 residues. V dropped 3 bases and J dropped 8 bases, with 16 bases sitting between them. Germline V lookup: CDR1 LGHDT, CDR2 YNNKEL (reference sequence). The CDR3 spells CASSQPGQLLGYTF. Here the CDR3 DNA reads TGTGCCAGCAGCCAGCCGGGACAACTTCTCGGCTACACCTTC.

There are a few counts of this clone. The CDR3 sequence is CASRRAGQNTGELFF. CDR3 sequence (DNA): TGTGCCAGCAGGCGAGCGGGTCAGAACACCGGGGAGCTGTTTTTT. The rearrangement links TRBV3-1 (or the pseudogene TRBV3-2) to TRBJ2-2; D perhaps matches TRBD2 (6 bases). CDR3 length: 15 residues. V was clipped by 6 bases and J by 1 base, with 12 bases between them. Per germline, CDR1 LGHDT and CDR2 YNNKEL (reference sequence).

This clone has only a few counts. The V call is TRBV7-4, the J call TRBJ1-5, with 7 bases identical to TRBD1. V dropped 4 bases and J dropped 7; count of bases not matched to a gene: 7. The CDR3 totals 14 residues. Germline CDR1 is SGHVT and CDR2 is SQSDAQ. The CDR3 coding sequence is TGTGCCAGCAGCTGTACAGGGGATGGGCAGCCCCAGCATTTT. Its translation: CASSCTGDGQPQHF. Full variable domain (remainder filled in from reference TRBV7-4 and TRBJ1-5): GAGVSQSPRYKVAKRGRDVALRCDSISGHVTLYWYRQTLGQGSEVLTYSQSDAQRDKSGRPSGRFSAERPERSVSTLKIQRTEQGDSAVYLCASSCTGDGQPQHFGDGTRLSIL.

J is TRBJ2-5 and V is TRBV7-2, with 13 bases aligning to TRBD2. V gave up 5 bases and J gave up 4 bases; unmatched junction bases: 4. CDR3 length equals 15 residues. CDR1 and CDR2 (germline): SGHTA, FQGNSA. CDR3 nucleotide sequence: TGTGCCAGCAGCCCAACTAGCGGGAGGGCAGAGACCCAGTACTTC. It codes for CASSPTSGRAETQYF.

The chain couples TRBV7-9 to TRBJ2-7; 7 bases are a match to TRBD1. The CDR3 spans 14 residues. The V and J ends lost 3 bases and 1 base, in that order; junction bases with no gene match: 3. The germline gives CDR1 SEHNR, CDR2 FQNEAQ (reference sequence). Here the CDR3 DNA reads TGTGCCAGCAGCTTGACAGGGACGTCCTACGAGCAGTACTTC. Its translation: CASSLTGTSYEQYF.

The chain has TRBV6-5 and TRBJ2-1; D is perhaps TRBD2 (5 bases). This CDR3 spans 15 amino acids. Trimming shortened V by 10 bases and J by 0 bases, and 16 bases separated the two germline ends. CDR1 MNHEY and CDR2 SVGAGI come from the germline V gene. The CDR3: CATNRAGPSYNEQFF. The CDR3, as DNA: TGTGCCACCAATAGGGCGGGCCCCTCCTACAATGAGCAGTTCTTC.

The chain carries TRBV6-5 and TRBJ2-5; a weak D match, TRBD1 (5 bases). CDR1 and CDR2 from the germline V gene are MNHEY and SVGAGI. The germline V and J ends were trimmed by 2 bases and 5 bases, with 12 bases remaining between them. The CDR3 runs to 14 residues. In DNA, the CDR3 is TGTGCCAGCAGTTACGGAAGGGGCTGGGAGACCCAGTACTTC. Its protein is CASSYGRGWETQYF.

This CDR3 reads CASSFEEPYEQYF. The CDR3 DNA is TGTGCCAGCAGCTTCGAGGAACCCTACGAGCAGTACTTC. The V and J genes are TRBV7-9 and TRBJ2-7; D gene uncertain. The CDR3 has 13 amino acids. Trimming left V 3 bases short and J 2 bases short, with 8 bases between. Germline V gene lookup returns CDR1 SEHNR and CDR2 FQNEAQ (reference sequence).

J is TRBJ2-5 and V is TRBV11-2; 7 bases are a match to TRBD2. This CDR3 has 14 residues. Germline CDR1 reads SGHAT; CDR2 reads FQNNGV. Trimming cost V 7 bases and J 7 bases; bases outside gene matches: 12. CDR3 nucleotides: TGTGCCAGCACCATAGAGCGGGACGGGGGGACCCAGTACTTC. Translation gives CASTIERDGGTQYF. The full variable domain, its missing parts supplied by reference TRBV11-2 and TRBJ2-5, is EAGVAQSPRYKIIEKRQSVAFWCNPISGHATLYWYQQILGQGPKLLIQFQNNGVVDDSQLPKDRFSAERLKGVDSTLKIQPAKLEDSAVYLCASTIERDGGTQYFGPGTRLLVL.

This clone appeared a few times. The chain joins TRBV5-6 to TRBJ1-1; D gene unclear. This CDR3 region has 12 residues. CDR1 and CDR2 (germline): SGHDT, YYEEEE. V lost 4 bases and J lost 4, with 8 bases in between. In nucleotides, the CDR3 is TGTGCCAGCAGCGTCCGCGTCACTGAAGCTTTCTTT. It translates to CASSVRVTEAFF.

The J gene is TRBJ2-1, the V gene TRBV5-1; 12 nucleotides line up with TRBD1. V trimming: 0 bases; J trimming: 4 bases; junction bases outside the gene matches: 2. This CDR3 has 16 amino acids. CDR1 SGHRS and CDR2 YFSETQ come from the germline V gene. CDR3 region: CASSLAGQGAYNEQFF. The CDR3 DNA is TGCGCCAGCAGCTTGGCGGGACAGGGGGCTTACAATGAGCAGTTCTTC.

The chain couples TRBV4-1 to TRBJ2-1; D unresolved. The V and J ends lost 0 bases and 0 bases respectively, with 12 bases between them. CDR1 and CDR2 (germline): MGHRA, YSYEKL. The CDR3 contains 17 residues. The CDR3 spells CASSQDLGLFSYNEQFF. The CDR3 DNA reads as TGCGCCAGCAGCCAAGATCTCGGGTTGTTCTCCTACAATGAGCAGTTCTTC.

The gene calls are TRBV9 and TRBJ2-6; no clear D. Germline V lookup: CDR1 SGDLS, CDR2 YYNGEE. The length of the CDR3 is 13 residues. Trimming took off 4 bases at V and 1 base at J, with 3 bases between the two ends. The CDR3 here is CASSSSGANVLTF. For the CDR3, the DNA is TGTGCCAGCAGCTCGTCTGGGGCCAACGTCCTGACTTTC.

This clone was seen more than once but under ten times. J is TRBJ2-7 and V is TRBV10-3; weak D call: TRBD1 (5 bases). The CDR3 is 15 amino acids. V was trimmed by 0 bases and J by 1 base, leaving 10 bases between them. Germline V gene data show CDR1 as ENHRY and CDR2 as SYGVKD. The CDR3 coding sequence is TGTGCCATCAGTGAGTCATTGACAGTTTCCTACGAGCAGTACTTC. Translated, it gives CAISESLTVSYEQYF.